These 14 T cell receptor beta chains were all obtained from the same sample, sequenced in a study of T cell repertoires in cytomegalovirus infection. From the reads, TCRdb called clonotypes with MiXCR, one entry per CDR3 protein. The sample holds a few hundred thousand distinct CDR3 sequences, more than 8% seen once. Sequencing was performed on PBMCs. The receptor set was obtained from a human donor in good health (CMV status not recorded). Some clones in this sample may be carry-over from other donors' samples.

This rearrangement joins TRBV10-2 to TRBJ1-1; TRBD1 matches at 11 bases. The trim removed 4 bases at V and 12 bases at J, leaving 1 base unmatched. CDR1 and CDR2 from the germline V gene are WSHSY and SAAADI. This CDR3 contains 11 residues. The CDR3 DNA sequence: TGCGCCAGCAGTGGGGACAGGGGGACTTTCTTT. Translated, it gives CASSGDRGTFF.

This clonotype was recorded at least ten times. The rearrangement uses TRBV4-2 and TRBJ2-3; possibly TRBD2 for D (6 bases). Germline V gene sequence: CDR1 LGHNA, CDR2 YNFKEQ. The CDR3 totals 16 residues. The V end was cut by 0 bases, the J end by 9 bases, with 19 bases between. CDR3 nucleotides: TGTGCCAGCAGCCAAGATCCAGGCGGGAACTCTGGGACGCAGTATTTT. This sequence encodes CASSQDPGGNSGTQYF.

V usage is TRBV25-1 and J usage is TRBJ2-6, with D possibly called TRBD1 or TRBD2 (5 bases each). V lost 8 bases, J lost 2 bases, and 7 bases lay in between. The length of the CDR3 is 13 residues. CDR1 is MGHDK, CDR2 SYGVNS, per germline. CDR3 region: CASWGPGANVLTF. Here the CDR3 DNA reads TGTGCCAGCTGGGGACCTGGGGCCAACGTCCTGACTTTC.

This clonotype occurred many times. CDR3 sequence reads: CASSAWDSLSYNEQFF. As DNA, the CDR3 is TGTGCCAGCAGCGCCTGGGACAGCCTCTCCTACAATGAGCAGTTCTTC. This chain uses TRBV7-8 with TRBJ2-1, with 7 positions matching TRBD1. The germline V gene encodes CDR1 SGHVS and CDR2 FQNEAQ. There are 16 residues in the CDR3. With 5 bases clipped from V and 0 bases from J, the junction kept 7 bases outside the gene matches.

A word on this clonotype: One base away lies a much larger clone, so this may be a sequencing read error. V and J are TRBV7-2 and TRBJ2-3; TRBD2 aligns across 9 bases. With 8 bases clipped from V and 2 bases from J, the junction kept 5 bases outside the gene matches. Looked up from germline, CDR1 is SGHTA and CDR2 is FQGNSA. CDR3 size: 14 residues. The CDR3 DNA follows: TGTGCCAGCGAAACTAGCGGGTACACAGATACGCAGTATTTT. Translation gives CASETSGYTDTQYF.

This clonotype was counted between two and nine times. The chain joins TRBV5-1 to TRBJ2-7, with 11 nucleotides matching TRBD2. This CDR3 is built from 15 residues. Germline V CDR1 and CDR2: SGHRS, YFSETQ. V dropped 4 bases and J dropped 0; count of bases not matched to a gene: 3. CDR3 in DNA: TGCGCCAGCAGCGGGACTAGCGGCCTCTCCTACGAGCAGTACTTC. Its protein is CASSGTSGLSYEQYF. The full variable domain, in which reference TRBV5-1 and TRBJ2-7 provide the parts outside the CDR3, is KAGVTQTPRYLIKTRGQQVTLSCSPISGHRSVSWYQQTPGQGLQFLFEYFSETQRNKGNFPGRFSGRQFSNSRSEMNVSTLELGDSALYLCASSGTSGLSYEQYFGPGTRLTVT.

This clonotype was seen ten or more times. A much larger clone sits a single nucleotide away, making a read error possible. This sequence joins TRBV12-3 or TRBV12-4 and TRBJ2-3; D is unresolved. V was clipped by 6 bases and J by 0 bases, with 4 bases between them. The CDR3 has 12 residues. The CDR3 loop reads CASRPSTDTQYF. As DNA, the CDR3 is TGTGCCAGCAGGCCTAGCACAGATACGCAGTATTTT.

J is TRBJ2-4 and V is TRBV28, with a possible D match to TRBD1 (6 bases). CDR1 MDHEN and CDR2 SYDVKM come from the germline V gene. Trimming left V 1 base short and J 8 bases short, with 12 bases between. The CDR3 spans 14 residues. The CDR3 DNA sequence: TGTGCCAGCAGTTTATCAACCAGGGGATACATTCAGTACTTC. Encoded protein: CASSLSTRGYIQYF.

This clonotype was seen more than once but under ten times. The chain recombines TRBV29-1 with TRBJ2-3; 13 positions agree with TRBD2. Germline-derived CDR1 and CDR2 are SQVTM and ANQGSEA. This CDR3 comprises 16 residues. V was pared by 8 bases and J by 6 bases, with 14 bases of the junction left unmatched. This CDR3 reads CSWASRTSGSLDTQYF. CDR3 DNA: TGCAGCTGGGCGTCGCGGACTAGCGGGAGTTTGGATACGCAGTATTTT.

The chain carries TRBV12-3 or TRBV12-4 and TRBJ1-6; D unclear. CDR3 length: 17 amino acids. With 6 bases removed from V and 7 bases from J, the gap between germline ends came to 22 bases. CDR3 protein: CASSLTRQGFLNSPLHF. Written as DNA, the CDR3 is TGTGCCAGCAGCCTCACGCGGCAAGGATTTCTAAATTCACCCCTCCACTTT.

This clonotype has only a few counts. The chain links TRBV7-2 to TRBJ2-1; 7 bases match TRBD2. V shed 5 bases and J 0 bases; nucleotides not matched to a gene: 4. The CDR3 is 15 residues long. The V gene's germline CDR1 is SGHTA and CDR2 FQGNSA. The CDR3 bases are TGTGCCAGCAGCAGGGACTACACCTCCTACAATGAGCAGTTCTTC. Its translation: CASSRDYTSYNEQFF.

The rearrangement uses TRBV6-1 and TRBJ2-5; a possible D gene is TRBD2 (5 bases). The V end lost 5 bases, the J end lost 2 bases, and 18 bases lay between the germline ends. CDR1 and CDR2 (germline): MNHNS, SASEGT. The length of the CDR3 is 16 residues. CDR3: CASSHLQSTGQETQYF. CDR3 DNA sequence: TGTGCCAGCAGTCACCTTCAATCGACGGGGCAAGAGACCCAGTACTTC.

A few counts support this clonotype. The rearrangement uses TRBV20-1 and TRBJ1-5; no clear D gene. Germline CDR1 is DFQATT and CDR2 is SNEGSKA (reference sequence). This CDR3 is 13 amino acids long. CDR3: CSLSLGSNQPQHF. The CDR3 DNA reads TGCAGCCTATCATTAGGGAGCAATCAGCCCCAGCATTTT.

There are a few counts of this clonotype. The chain has TRBV7-4 and TRBJ2-7; maybe TRBD1 (5 bases). The germline gives CDR1 SGHVT, CDR2 SQSDAQ. V lost 5 bases to trimming and J lost 2 bases, with 16 bases between them. The CDR3 length is 15 residues. The CDR3 DNA sequence: TGTGCCAGCAGCCCAGCCCGACAGATTACCTACGAGCAGTACTTC. It translates to CASSPARQITYEQYF.